This T cell receptor (beta chain) stems from a study of cytomegalovirus exposure and HLA in healthy donors. It was with 60 Vbeta and 13 Jbeta primers that the PCR ran. Produced via immunoSEQ multiplex PCR; TCRdb's table is partial and in-frame only. This sample has about 84,000 clones, with around 78% found just once. The ends lost 3 bases at V and 7 bases at J; junction bases unmatched: 11. Per germline, CDR1 MDHEN and CDR2 SYDVKM. The CDR3 is made up of 15 amino acids. Sequencing was performed on PBMCs. The TCR comes from a male donor in good health and CMV-seropositive. J is TRBJ2-7 and V is TRBV28; 8 nucleotides agree with TRBD1. CDR3 in amino acids: CASSLIRTGPGEQYF. As DNA, the CDR3 is TGTGCCAGCAGTTTGATTCGGACAGGGCCGGGTGAGCAGTACTTC.